This T cell receptor (beta chain) was retrieved from a study of CD8 T cells in ankylosing spondylitis. This CDR3 is 15 amino acids long. V dropped 6 bases and J dropped 5; count of bases not matched to a gene: 8. Study conclusions and caveats: A TCR beta motif made of fewer than ten highly homologous variants seemed typical of ankylosing spondylitis blood.

Comment on this clonotype: Its antigen is unidentified.

Quantitative barcoded 5'-RACE was used to prepare TCR beta libraries. TCRdb reprocessed the 5' RACE reads via MiXCR and lists one record per CDR3 protein. This table has around 440,000 distinct CDR3 sequences, about a sixth appearing once. The sequence was collected from a male donor with ankylosing spondylitis. Sequencing input: blood, either unsorted or a sorted T cell fraction (not recorded which). The chain carries TRBV12-3 or TRBV12-4 and TRBJ1-2, with TRBD1 identical over 11 bases. The CDR3 here is CASRMRDRGEYGYTF. CDR3 DNA: TGTGCCAGCAGAATGAGGGACAGGGGGGAGTATGGCTACACCTTC.